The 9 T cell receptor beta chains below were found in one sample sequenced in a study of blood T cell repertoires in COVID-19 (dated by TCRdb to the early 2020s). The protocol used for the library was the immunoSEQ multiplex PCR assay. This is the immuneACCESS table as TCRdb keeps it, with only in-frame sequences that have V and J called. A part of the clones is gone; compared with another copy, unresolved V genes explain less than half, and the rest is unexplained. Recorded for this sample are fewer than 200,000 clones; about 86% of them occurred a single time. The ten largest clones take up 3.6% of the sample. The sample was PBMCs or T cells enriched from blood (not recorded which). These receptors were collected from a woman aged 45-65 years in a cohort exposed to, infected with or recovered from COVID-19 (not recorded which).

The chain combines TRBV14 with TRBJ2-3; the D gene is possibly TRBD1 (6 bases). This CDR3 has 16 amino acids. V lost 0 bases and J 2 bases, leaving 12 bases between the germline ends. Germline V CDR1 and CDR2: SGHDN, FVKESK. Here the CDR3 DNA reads TGTGCCAGCAGCCAAGACTTTAACAGGGCCACAGATACGCAGTATTTT. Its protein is CASSQDFNRATDTQYF.

DNA of the CDR3: TGTGCCAGTAGTATCAGTGACACCGGGGAGCTGTTTTTT. Translated, it gives CASSISDTGELFF. V gene TRBV19 combines with J gene TRBJ2-2; no clear D. Germline V gene lookup returns CDR1 LNHDA and CDR2 SQIVND (reference sequence). Trimming took off 3 bases at V and 3 bases at J, with 5 bases between the two ends. The CDR3 is 13 residues long.

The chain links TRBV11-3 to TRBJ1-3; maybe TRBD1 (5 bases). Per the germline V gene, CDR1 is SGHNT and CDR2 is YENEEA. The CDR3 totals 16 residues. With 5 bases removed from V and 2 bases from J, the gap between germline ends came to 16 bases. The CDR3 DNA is TGTGCCAGCAGCGCAGCCCAGGGAATGGCTGGAAACACCATATATTTT. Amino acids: CASSAAQGMAGNTIYF.

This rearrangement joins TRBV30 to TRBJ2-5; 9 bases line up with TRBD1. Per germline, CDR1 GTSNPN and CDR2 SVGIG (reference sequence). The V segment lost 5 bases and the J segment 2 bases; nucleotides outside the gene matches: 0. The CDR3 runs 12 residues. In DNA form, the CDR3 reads TGTGCCTGGGGGACAGGGCAAGAGACCCAGTACTTC. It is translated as CAWGTGQETQYF.

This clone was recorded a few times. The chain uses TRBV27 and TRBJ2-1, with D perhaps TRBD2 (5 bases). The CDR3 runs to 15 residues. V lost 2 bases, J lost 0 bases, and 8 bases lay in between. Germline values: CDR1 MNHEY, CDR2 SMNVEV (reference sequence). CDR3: CASSLERSSYNEQFF. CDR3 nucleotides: TGTGCCAGCAGTTTAGAGCGGTCCTCCTACAATGAGCAGTTCTTC.

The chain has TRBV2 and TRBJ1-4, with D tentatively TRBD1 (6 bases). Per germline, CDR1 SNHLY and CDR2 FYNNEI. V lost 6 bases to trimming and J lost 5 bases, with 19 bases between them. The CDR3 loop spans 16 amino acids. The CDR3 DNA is TGTGCCAGCAGCGCGGGGGGTCGAAGGGGGAATGAAAAACTGTTTTTT. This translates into CASSAGGRRGNEKLFF.

CDR3 region: CASSEAAGTGSDTQYF. The CDR3 DNA reads as TGTGCCAGCAGTGAAGCTGCCGGGACAGGTTCAGATACGCAGTATTTT. V usage is TRBV6-1 and J usage is TRBJ2-3; the match to TRBD1 covers 8 bases. Germline V gene sequence: CDR1 MNHNS, CDR2 SASEGT. The CDR3 sequence is 16 residues long. The junction had 6 bases not matched to a gene; V was cut back by 0 bases and J by 4 bases.

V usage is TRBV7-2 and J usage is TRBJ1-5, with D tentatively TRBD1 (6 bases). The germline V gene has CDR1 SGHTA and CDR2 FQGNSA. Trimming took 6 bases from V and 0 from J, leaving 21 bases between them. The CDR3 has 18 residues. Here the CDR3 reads CASRRNSEGVGSNQPQHF. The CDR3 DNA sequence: TGTGCCAGCAGGCGGAACAGTGAGGGGGTTGGTAGCAATCAGCCCCAGCATTTT.

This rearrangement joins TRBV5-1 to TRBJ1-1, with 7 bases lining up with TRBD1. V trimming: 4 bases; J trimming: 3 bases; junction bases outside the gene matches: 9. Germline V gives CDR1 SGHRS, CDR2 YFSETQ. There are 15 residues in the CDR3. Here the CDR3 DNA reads TGCGCCAGCAGCCTATGGACAGGTAACTACACTGAAGCTTTCTTT. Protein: CASSLWTGNYTEAFF.